This TCR beta chain stems from a study of T cells in Graves' hyperthyroidism and ophthalmopathy. This clonotype was detected a few times. It was RNA transcripts that yielded the amplified TCR beta CDR3 regions. The HTBI primer set was used in a first-round RT-PCR of the TCR CDR3. TCRdb reprocessed the multiplex PCR reads with MiXCR, giving one entry per CDR3 protein. The table has about half a million distinct CDR3 sequences, under 25% seen once. The CDR3 runs to 13 residues. V was clipped by 4 bases and J by 8 bases; unmatched bases: 6. From germline, CDR1 is SGDLS and CDR2 YYNGEE. The V and J genes are TRBV9 and TRBJ1-5; 7 positions match TRBD1. This receptor was obtained from a woman between 65 and 79 years old with Graves' ophthalmopathy. The sequenced sample consisted of blood. Here the CDR3 DNA reads TGTGCCAGCAGCACAGGGGAGCGGGAGCCCCAGCATTTT. Protein sequence: CASSTGEREPQHF.